This T cell receptor (beta chain) was retrieved from a study of OX40 agonist ivuxolimab in advanced cancers. From germline, CDR1 is LGHNA and CDR2 YSLEER. CDR3 length: 15 residues. The V end lost 4 bases, the J end lost 4 bases, and 14 bases lay between the germline ends. The data were produced by immunoSEQ multiplex PCR, yet TCRdb's version contains in-frame clones alone and is incomplete. The sample lists some 150,000 clones; about 92% were seen once. This sequence originates from an adult with an advanced solid tumor such as melanoma, head and neck, liver or kidney cancer. The rearrangement links TRBV4-3 to TRBJ2-1; D is perhaps TRBD2 (5 bases). Sample: CD4+ or CD8+ T cells sorted from blood, taken in a trial of the OX40 agonist ivuxolimab. CDR3 in amino acids: CASSPQRVRYNEQFF. The CDR3 DNA is TGCGCCAGCAGCCCCCAGAGGGTGAGATACAATGAGCAGTTCTTC.